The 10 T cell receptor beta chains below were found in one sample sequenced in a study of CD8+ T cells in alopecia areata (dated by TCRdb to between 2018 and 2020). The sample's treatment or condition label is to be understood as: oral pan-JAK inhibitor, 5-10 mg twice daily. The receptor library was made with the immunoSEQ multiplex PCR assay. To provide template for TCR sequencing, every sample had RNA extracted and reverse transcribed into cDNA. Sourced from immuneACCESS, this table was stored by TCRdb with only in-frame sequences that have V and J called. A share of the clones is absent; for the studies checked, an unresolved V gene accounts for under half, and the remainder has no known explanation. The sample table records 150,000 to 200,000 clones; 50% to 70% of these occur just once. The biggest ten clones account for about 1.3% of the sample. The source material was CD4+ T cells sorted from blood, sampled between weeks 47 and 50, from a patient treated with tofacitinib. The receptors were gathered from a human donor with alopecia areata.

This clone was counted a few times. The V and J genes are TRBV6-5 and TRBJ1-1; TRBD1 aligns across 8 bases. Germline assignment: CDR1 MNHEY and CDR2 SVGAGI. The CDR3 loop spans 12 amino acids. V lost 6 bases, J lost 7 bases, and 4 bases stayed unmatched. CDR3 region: CASRGQAYEAFF. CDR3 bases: TGTGCCAGCAGGGGACAGGCCTATGAAGCTTTCTTT.

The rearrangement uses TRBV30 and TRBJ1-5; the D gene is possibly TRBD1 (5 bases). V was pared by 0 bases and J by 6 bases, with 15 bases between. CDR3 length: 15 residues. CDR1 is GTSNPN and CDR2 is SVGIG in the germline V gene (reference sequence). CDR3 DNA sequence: TGTGCCTGGAGTGTCCCAGGGTTCGAGAGTCAGCCCCAGCATTTT. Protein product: CAWSVPGFESQPQHF.

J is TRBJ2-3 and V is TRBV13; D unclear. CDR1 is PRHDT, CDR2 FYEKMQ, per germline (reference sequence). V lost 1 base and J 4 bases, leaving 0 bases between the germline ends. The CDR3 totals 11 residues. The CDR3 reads CASSLADTQYF. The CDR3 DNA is TGTGCCAGCAGCTTAGCAGATACGCAGTATTTT.

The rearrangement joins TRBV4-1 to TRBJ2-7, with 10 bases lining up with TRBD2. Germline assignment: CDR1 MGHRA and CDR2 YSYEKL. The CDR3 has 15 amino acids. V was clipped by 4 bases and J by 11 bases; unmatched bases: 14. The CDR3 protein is CASSLPGLAGEGKYF. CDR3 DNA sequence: TGCGCCAGCAGCCTCCCCGGTCTAGCGGGGGAGGGGAAGTACTTC.

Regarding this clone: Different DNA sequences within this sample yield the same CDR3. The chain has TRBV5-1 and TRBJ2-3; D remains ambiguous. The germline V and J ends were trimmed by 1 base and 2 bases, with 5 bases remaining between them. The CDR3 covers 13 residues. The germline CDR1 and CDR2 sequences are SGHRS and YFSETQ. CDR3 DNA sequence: TGCGCCAGCAGCTTGTTGCCCACAGATACGCAGTATTTT. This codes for CASSLLPTDTQYF.

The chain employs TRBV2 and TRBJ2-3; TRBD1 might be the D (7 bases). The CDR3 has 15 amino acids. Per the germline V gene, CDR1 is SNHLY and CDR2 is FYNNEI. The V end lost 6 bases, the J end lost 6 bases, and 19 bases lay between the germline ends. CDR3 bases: TGTGCCAGCAGCCAAAGAGGTCAGGGGGGTGATACGCAGTATTTT. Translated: CASSQRGQGGDTQYF. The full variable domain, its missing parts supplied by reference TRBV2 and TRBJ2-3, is EPEVTQTPSHQVTQMGQEVILRCVPISNHLYFYWYRQILGQKVEFLVSFYNNEISEKSEIFDDQFSVERPDGSNFTLKIRSTKLEDSAMYFCASSQRGQGGDTQYFGPGTRLTVL.

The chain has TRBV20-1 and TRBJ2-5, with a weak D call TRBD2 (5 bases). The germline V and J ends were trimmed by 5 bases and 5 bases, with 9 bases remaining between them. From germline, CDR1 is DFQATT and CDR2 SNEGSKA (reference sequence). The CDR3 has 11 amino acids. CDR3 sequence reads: CSAPRGETQYF. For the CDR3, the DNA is TGCAGTGCTCCGAGAGGGGAGACCCAGTACTTC.

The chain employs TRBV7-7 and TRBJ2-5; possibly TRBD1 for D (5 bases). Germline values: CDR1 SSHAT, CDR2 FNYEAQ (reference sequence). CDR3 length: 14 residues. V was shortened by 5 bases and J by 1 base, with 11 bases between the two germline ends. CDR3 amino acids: CASSQGPAQETQYF. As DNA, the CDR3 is TGTGCCAGCAGCCAGGGCCCAGCCCAAGAGACCCAGTACTTC.

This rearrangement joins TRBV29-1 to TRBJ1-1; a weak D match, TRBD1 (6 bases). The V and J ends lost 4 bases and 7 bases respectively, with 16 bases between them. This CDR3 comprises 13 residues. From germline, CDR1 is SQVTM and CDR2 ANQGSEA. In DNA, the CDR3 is TGCAGCGTTGCCGGACAGTCTGCTATTGAAGCTTTCTTT. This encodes CSVAGQSAIEAFF.

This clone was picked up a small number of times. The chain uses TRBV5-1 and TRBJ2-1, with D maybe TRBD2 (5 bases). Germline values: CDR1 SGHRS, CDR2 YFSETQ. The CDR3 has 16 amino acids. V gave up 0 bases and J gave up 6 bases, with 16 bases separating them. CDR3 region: CASSLGAGQIPNEQFF. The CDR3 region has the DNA TGCGCCAGCAGCTTGGGGGCGGGTCAAATCCCCAATGAGCAGTTCTTC.